This T cell receptor (beta chain) was sequenced for a study of blood T cells in healthy people across ages. Germline CDR1 and CDR2: LNHNV and YYDKDF (reference sequence). CDR3 length: 15 amino acids. V trimming: 4 bases; J trimming: 6 bases; junction bases outside the gene matches: 4. The second PCR ran about 6 to 11 cycles with a sample-barcoded 5' primer and J-beta primers. MiXCR, applied by TCRdb to the 5' RACE reads, yields one record per CDR3 protein. The sample has 1.5 million to 1.9 million distinct CDR3 sequences, around 40% seen once. This receptor was obtained from a woman younger than 35 in good health. The specimen was blood. The chain couples TRBV15 to TRBJ2-3; TRBD2 matches 13 bases. CDR3 sequence: CATSTGGLAGDTQYF. In DNA, the CDR3 is TGTGCCACCAGCACCGGGGGACTAGCGGGGGATACGCAGTATTTT.